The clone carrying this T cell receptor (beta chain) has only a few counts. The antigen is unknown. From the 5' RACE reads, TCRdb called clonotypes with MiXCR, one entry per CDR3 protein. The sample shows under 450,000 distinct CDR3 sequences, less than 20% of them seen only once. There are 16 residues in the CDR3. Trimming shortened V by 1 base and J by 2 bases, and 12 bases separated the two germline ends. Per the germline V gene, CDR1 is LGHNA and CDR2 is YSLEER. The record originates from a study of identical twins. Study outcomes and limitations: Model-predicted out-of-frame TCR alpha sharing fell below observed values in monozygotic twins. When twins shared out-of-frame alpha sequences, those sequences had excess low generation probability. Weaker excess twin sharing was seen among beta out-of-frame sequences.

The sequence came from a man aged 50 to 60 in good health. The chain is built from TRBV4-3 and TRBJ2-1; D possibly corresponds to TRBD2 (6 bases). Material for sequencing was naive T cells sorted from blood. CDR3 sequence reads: CASSQVAGGTYNEQFF. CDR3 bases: TGCGCCAGCAGCCAAGTTGCTGGCGGGACCTACAATGAGCAGTTCTTC.